This T cell receptor (beta chain) originates from a study of T cell changes during pregnancy in multiple sclerosis. Trimming stripped 8 bases from V and 2 bases from J, with 18 bases between. CDR3 length: 15 residues. From germline, CDR1 is MNHEY and CDR2 SVGAGI. Only in-frame clones appear in the TCRdb table, and some are missing; sequencing was by immunoSEQ multiplex PCR. The sample has 25,000 to 35,000 clones; roughly 90% are singletons. This chain joins TRBV6-5 and TRBJ1-2; a possible D gene is TRBD1 (5 bases). The sample was CD4+ T cells from peripheral blood mononuclear cells, taken in the second trimester of pregnancy. The receptor's source is a female donor in good health, enrolled as a control in a pregnancy study. In nucleotides, the CDR3 is TGTGCCAGCTTTGTCCCCGGCGGGGCCAACTATGGCTACACCTTC. Protein sequence: CASFVPGGANYGYTF.